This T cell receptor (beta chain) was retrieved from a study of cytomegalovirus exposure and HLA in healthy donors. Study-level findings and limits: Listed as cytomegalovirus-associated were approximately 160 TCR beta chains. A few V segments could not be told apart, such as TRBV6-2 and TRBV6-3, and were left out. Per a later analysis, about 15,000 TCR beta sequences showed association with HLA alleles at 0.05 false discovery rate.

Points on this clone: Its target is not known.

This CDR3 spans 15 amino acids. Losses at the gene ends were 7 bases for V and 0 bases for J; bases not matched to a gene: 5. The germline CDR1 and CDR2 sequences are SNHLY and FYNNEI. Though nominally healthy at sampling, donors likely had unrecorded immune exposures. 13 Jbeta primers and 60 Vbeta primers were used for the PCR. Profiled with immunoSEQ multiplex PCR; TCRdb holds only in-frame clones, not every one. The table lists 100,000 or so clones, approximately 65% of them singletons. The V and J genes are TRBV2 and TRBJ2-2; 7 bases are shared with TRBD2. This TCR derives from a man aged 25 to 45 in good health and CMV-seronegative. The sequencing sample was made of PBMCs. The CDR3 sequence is CASTSGNANTGELFF. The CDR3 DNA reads TGTGCCAGCACTAGCGGAAACGCGAACACCGGGGAGCTGTTTTTT.